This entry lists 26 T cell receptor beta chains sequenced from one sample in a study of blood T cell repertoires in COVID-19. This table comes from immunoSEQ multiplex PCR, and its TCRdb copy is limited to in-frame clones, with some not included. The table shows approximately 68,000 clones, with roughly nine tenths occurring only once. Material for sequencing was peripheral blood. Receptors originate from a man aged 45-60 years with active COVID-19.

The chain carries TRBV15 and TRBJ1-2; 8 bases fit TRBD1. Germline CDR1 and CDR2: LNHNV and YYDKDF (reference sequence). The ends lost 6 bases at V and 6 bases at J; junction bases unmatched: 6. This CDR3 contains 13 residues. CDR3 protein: CATRGVDRDGYTF. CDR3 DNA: TGTGCCACCAGAGGTGTGGACAGGGATGGCTACACCTTC. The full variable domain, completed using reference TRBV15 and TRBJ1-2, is DAMVIQNPRYQVTQFGKPVTLSCSQTLNHNVMYWYQQKSSQAPKLLFHYYDKDFNNEADTPDNFQSRRPNTSFCFLDIRSPGLGDTAMYLCATRGVDRDGYTFGSGTRLTVV.

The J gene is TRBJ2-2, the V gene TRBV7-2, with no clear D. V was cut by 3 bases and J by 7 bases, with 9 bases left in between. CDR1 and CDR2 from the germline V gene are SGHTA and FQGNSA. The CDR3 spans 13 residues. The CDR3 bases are TGTGCCAGCAGCTTCGGTTATGGCGGGGAGCTGTTTTTT. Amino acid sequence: CASSFGYGGELFF.

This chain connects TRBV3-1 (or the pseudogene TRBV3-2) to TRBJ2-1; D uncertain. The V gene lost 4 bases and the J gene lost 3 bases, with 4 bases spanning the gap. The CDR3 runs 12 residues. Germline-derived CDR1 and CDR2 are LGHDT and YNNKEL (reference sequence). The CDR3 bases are TGTGCCAGCAGCCCCTACTACAATGAGCAGTTCTTC. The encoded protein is CASSPYYNEQFF.

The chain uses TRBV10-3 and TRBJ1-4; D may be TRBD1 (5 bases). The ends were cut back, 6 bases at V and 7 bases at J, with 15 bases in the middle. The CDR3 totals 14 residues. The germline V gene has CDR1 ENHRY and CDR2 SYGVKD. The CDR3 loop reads CAISRGGVGEKLFF. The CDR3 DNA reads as TGTGCCATCAGCCGGGGGGGTGTTGGTGAAAAACTGTTTTTT.

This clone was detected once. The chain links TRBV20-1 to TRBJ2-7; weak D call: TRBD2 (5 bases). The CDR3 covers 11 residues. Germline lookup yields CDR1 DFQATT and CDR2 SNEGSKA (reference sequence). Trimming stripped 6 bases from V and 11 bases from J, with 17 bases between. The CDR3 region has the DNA TGCAGTGCCGATGTAGGTCGGGAAGAGTACTTC. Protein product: CSADVGREEYF.

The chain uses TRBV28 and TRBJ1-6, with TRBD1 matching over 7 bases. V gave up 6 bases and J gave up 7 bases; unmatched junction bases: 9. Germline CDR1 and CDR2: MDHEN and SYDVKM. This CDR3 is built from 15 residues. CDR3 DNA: TGTGCCAGCAGCCTAGCTACGGGACAGAATTCACCCCTCCACTTT. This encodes CASSLATGQNSPLHF.

The CDR3 sequence: CASSRVGEEQYF. CDR3 DNA: TGCGCCAGCAGCCGAGTCGGTGAGGAGCAGTACTTC. The chain combines TRBV4-1 with TRBJ2-7; no clear D gene. V lost 4 bases, J lost 7 bases, and 11 bases lay in between. CDR3 size: 12 residues. CDR1 is MGHRA, CDR2 YSYEKL, per germline.

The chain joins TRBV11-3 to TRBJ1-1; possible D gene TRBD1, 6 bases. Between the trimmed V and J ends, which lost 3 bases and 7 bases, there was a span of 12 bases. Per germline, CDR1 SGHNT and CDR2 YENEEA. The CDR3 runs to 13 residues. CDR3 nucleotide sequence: TGTGCCAGCAGCTTGGGGGCAGGGATTGAAGCTTTCTTT. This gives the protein CASSLGAGIEAFF.

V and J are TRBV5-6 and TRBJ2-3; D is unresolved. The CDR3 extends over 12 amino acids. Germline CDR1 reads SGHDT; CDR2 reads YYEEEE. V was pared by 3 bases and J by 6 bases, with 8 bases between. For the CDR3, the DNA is TGTGCCAGCAGCTCCTTCCAGGATACGCAGTATTTT. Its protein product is CASSSFQDTQYF.

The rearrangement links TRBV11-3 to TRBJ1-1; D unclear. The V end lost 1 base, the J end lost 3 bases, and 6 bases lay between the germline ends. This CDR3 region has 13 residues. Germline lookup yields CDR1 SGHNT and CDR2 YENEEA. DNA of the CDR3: TGTGCCAGCAGCTTAGTCGGAGACACTGAAGCTTTCTTT. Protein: CASSLVGDTEAFF.

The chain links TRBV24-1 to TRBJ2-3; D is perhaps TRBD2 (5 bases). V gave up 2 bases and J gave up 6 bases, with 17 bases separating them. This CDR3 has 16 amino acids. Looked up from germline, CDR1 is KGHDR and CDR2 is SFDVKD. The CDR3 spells CATSDSLLGAWDTQYF. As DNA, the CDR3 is TGTGCCACCAGTGATTCATTACTGGGAGCCTGGGATACGCAGTATTTT.

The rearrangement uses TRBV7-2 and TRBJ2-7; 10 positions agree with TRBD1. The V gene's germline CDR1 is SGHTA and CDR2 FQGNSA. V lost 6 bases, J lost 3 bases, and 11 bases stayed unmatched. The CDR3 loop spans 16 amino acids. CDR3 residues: CASRNLGDRGHYEQYF. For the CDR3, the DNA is TGTGCCAGCAGAAATCTCGGGGACAGGGGACACTACGAGCAGTACTTC.

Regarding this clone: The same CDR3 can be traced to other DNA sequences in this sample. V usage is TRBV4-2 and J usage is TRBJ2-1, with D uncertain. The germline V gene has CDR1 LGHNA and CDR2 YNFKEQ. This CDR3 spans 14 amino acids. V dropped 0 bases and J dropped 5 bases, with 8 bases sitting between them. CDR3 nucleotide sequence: TGTGCCAGCAGCCAAGACCCTGGAGACAATGAGCAGTTCTTC. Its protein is CASSQDPGDNEQFF.

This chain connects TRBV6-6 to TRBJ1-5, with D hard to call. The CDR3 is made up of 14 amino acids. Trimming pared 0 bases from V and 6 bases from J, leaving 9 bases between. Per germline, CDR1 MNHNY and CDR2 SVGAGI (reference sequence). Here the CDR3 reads CASSYSSDIQPQHF. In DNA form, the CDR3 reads TGTGCCAGCAGTTACTCGTCAGACATTCAGCCCCAGCATTTT.

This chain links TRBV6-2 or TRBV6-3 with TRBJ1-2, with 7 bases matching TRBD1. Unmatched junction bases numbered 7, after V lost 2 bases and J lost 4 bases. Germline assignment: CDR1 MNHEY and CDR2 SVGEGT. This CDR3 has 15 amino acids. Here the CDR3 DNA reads TGTGCCAGCAGTTACAGACAGGGCGAAATCTATGGCTACACCTTC. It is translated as CASSYRQGEIYGYTF.

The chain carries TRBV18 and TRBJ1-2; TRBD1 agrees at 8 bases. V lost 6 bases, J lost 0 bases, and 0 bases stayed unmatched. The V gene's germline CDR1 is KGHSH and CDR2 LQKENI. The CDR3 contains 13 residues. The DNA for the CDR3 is TGTGCCAGCTCGGGACAGGCTAACTATGGCTACACCTTC. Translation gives CASSGQANYGYTF.

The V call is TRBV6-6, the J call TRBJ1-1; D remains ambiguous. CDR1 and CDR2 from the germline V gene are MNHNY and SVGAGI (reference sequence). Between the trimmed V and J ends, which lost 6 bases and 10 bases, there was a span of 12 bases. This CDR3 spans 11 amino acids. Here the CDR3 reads CASRGGMGAFF. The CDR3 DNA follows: TGTGCCAGCAGAGGCGGGATGGGAGCTTTCTTT.

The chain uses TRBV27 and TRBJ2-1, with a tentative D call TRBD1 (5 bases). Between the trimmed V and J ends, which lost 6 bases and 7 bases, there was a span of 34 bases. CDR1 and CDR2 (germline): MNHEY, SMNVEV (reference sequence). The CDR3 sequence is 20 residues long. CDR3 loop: CASSLKRTFGGRVSQNEQFF. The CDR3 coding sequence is TGTGCCAGCAGCTTAAAACGCACGTTTGGCGGCAGGGTATCCCAGAATGAGCAGTTCTTC.

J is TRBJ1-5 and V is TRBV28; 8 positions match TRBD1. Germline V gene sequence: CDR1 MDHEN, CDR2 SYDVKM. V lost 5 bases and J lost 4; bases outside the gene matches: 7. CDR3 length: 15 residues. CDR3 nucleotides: TGTGCCAGCAGTCCACCGGACAGGGATAATCAGCCCCAGCATTTT. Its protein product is CASSPPDRDNQPQHF.

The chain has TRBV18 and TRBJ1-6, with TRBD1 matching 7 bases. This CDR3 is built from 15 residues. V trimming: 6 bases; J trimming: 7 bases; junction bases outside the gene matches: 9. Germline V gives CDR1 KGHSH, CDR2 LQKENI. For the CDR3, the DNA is TGTGCCAGCTCTCTGACAGGGAACGGGAATTCACCCCTCCACTTT. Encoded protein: CASSLTGNGNSPLHF.

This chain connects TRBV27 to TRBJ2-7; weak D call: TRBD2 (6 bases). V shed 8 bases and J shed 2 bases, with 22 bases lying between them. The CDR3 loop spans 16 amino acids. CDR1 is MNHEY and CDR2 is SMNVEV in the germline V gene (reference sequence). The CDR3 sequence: CASGNGTFGFTYEQYF. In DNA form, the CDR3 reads TGTGCCAGCGGTAACGGGACTTTTGGTTTTACCTACGAGCAGTACTTC.

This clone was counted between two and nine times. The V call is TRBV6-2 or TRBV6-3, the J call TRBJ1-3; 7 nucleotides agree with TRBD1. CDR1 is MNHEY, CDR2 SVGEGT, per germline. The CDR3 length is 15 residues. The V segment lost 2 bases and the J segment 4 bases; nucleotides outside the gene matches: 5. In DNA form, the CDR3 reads TGTGCCAGCAGTTACGGACAGGCCTACGGAAACACCATATATTTT. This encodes CASSYGQAYGNTIYF.

The CDR3 DNA reads TGTGCCAGCAGGGGGACTAGCGGGAGAGGCGGGGAGCTGTTTTTT. This sequence encodes CASRGTSGRGGELFF. This rearrangement joins TRBV6-5 to TRBJ2-2; 14 bases match TRBD2. The J segment lost 7 bases and the V segment lost 6 bases, leaving 4 bases of the junction unmatched. Germline lookup yields CDR1 MNHEY and CDR2 SVGAGI. The CDR3 loop spans 15 amino acids.

The CDR3 here is CASSLSPAGWNEQFF. CDR3 nucleotide sequence: TGTGCCAGCAGTTTATCCCCGGCGGGATGGAATGAGCAGTTCTTC. The rearrangement uses TRBV27 and TRBJ2-1, with D perhaps TRBD2 (6 bases). Between the trimmed V and J ends, which lost 0 bases and 7 bases, there was a span of 13 bases. Germline CDR1 reads MNHEY; CDR2 reads SMNVEV (reference sequence). This CDR3 is 15 amino acids long.

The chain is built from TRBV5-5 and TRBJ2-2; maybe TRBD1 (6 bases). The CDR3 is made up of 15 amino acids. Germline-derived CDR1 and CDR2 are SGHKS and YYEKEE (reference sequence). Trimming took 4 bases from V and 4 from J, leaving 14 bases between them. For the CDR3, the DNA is TGTGCCAGCAGCCTGGGACATCTCTTCACCGGGGAGCTGTTTTTT. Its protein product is CASSLGHLFTGELFF.

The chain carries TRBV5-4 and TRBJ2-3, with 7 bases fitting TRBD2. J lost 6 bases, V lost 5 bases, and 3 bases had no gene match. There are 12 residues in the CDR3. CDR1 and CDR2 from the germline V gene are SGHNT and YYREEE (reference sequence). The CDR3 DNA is TGTGCCAGCAGGGGAGGGAGGGATACGCAGTATTTT. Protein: CASRGGRDTQYF.